This TCR beta chain was sequenced in a study of T-cell reconstitution after alpha-beta-depleted transplantation in children. This clonotype was observed many times. Antigen unknown. Molecular barcoding with unique molecular identifiers was used for the TCRbeta library. TCRdb independently ran MiXCR on the PCR reads; one entry per CDR3 protein. The sample includes 580,000 or so distinct CDR3 sequences, 23% seen only once; the top ten take roughly 14%. CDR1 MNHEY and CDR2 SVGAGI come from the germline V gene. V gave up 0 bases and J gave up 6 bases, with 9 bases separating them. There are 14 residues in the CDR3. Study findings and constraints: By about two months after transplant, alpha-beta T cells reportedly arose from several hundred graft clones that had expanded. Newly produced T cells mostly provided counts and TCRbeta diversity after one year, as hyperexpanded clones declined.

The source is a boy younger than two who had a stem cell transplant for acute myeloid leukemia, so the T cells may come from the graft donor. The V and J genes are TRBV6-5 and TRBJ2-1, with D perhaps assigned TRBD1 or TRBD2 (6 bases each). The sequences come from PBMCs, mostly from graft donor cells, collected 360 days after TCRalphabeta/CD19-depleted stem cell transplant. In nucleotides, the CDR3 is TGTGCCAGCAGTTACTCTTCGGGGGCCAATGAGCAGTTCTTC. Translating gives CASSYSSGANEQFF.